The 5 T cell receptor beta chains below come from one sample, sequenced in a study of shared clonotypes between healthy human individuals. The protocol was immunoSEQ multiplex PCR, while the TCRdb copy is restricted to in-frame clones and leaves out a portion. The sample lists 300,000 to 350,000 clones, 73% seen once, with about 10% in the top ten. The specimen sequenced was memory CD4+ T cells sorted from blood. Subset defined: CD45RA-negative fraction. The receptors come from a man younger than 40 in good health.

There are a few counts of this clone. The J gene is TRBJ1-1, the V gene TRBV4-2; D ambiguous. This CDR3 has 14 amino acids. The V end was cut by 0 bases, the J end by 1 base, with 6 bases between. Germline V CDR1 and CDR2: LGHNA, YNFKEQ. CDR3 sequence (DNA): TGTGCCAGCAGCCAAGAATCGGCGAACACTGAAGCTTTCTTT. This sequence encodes CASSQESANTEAFF.

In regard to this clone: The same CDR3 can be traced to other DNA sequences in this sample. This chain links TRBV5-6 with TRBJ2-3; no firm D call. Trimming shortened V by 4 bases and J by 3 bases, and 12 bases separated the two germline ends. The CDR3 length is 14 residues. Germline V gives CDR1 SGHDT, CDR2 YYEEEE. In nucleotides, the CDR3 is TGTGCCAGCAGCCCCACCCTTCCTACAGATACGCAGTATTTT. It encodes CASSPTLPTDTQYF.

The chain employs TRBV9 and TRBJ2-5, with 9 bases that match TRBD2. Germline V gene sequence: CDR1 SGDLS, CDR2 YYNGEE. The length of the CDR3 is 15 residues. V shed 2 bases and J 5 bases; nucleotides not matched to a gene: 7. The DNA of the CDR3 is TGTGCCAGCAGCGTGGTAGGTAGCGGGAGTGAGACCCAGTACTTC. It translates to CASSVVGSGSETQYF.

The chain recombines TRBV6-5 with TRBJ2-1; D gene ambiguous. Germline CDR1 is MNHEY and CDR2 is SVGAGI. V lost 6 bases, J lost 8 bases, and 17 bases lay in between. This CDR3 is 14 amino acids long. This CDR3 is CASRNKGVTYEQFF. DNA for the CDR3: TGTGCCAGCAGAAACAAAGGTGTGACTTATGAGCAGTTCTTC.

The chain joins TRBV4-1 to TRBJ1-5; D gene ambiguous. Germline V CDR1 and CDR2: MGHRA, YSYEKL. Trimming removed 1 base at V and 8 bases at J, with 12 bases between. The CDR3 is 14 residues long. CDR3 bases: TGCGCCAGCAGCCAAGTGACCAGGCCTGAGCCCCAGCATTTT. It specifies CASSQVTRPEPQHF.